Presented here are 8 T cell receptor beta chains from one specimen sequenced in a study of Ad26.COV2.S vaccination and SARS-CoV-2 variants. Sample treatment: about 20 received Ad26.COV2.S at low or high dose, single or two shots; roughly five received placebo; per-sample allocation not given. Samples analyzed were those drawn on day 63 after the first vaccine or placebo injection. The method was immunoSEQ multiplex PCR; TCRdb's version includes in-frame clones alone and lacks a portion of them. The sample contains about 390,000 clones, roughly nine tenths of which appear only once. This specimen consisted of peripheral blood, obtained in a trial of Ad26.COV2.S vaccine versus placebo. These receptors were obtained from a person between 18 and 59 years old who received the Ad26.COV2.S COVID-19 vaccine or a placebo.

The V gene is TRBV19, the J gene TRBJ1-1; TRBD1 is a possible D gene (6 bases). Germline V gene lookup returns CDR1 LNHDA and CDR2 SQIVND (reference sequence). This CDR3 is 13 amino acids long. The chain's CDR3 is CASKGGDNTEAFF. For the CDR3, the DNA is TGTGCTTCTAAGGGGGGCGATAACACTGAAGCTTTCTTT.

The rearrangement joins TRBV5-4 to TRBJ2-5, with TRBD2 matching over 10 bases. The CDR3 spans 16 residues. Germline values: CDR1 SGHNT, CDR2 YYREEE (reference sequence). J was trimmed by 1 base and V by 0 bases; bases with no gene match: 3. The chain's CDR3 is CASSLGLAGAQETQYF. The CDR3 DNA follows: TGTGCCAGCAGCTTGGGTCTAGCGGGGGCCCAAGAGACCCAGTACTTC.

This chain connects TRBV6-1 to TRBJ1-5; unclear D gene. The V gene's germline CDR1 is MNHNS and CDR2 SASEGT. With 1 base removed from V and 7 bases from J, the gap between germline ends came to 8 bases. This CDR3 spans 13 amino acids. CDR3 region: CASSEGARQPQHF. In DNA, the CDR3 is TGTGCCAGCAGTGAAGGGGCGCGGCAGCCCCAGCATTTT.

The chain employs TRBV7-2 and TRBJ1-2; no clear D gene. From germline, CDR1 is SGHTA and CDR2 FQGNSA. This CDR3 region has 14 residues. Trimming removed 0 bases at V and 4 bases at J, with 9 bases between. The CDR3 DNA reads TGTGCCAGCAGCTTAGCCTCCCAACGCTATGGCTACACCTTC. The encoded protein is CASSLASQRYGYTF.

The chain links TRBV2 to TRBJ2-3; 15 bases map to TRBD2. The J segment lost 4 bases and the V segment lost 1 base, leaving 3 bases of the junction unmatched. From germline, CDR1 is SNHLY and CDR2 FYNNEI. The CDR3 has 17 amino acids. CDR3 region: CASSEGTSGGAPDTQYF. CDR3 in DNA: TGTGCCAGCAGTGAAGGGACTAGCGGGGGGGCCCCAGATACGCAGTATTTT.

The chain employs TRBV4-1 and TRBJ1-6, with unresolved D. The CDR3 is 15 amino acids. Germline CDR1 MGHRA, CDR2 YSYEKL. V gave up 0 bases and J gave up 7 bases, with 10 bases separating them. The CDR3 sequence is CASSQDRSENSPLHF. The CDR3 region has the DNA TGCGCCAGCAGCCAAGATCGATCCGAAAATTCACCCCTCCACTTT.

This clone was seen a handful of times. For the CDR3, the DNA is TGTGCCAGCAGCTCCCCGGATAAGGGACACTATGGCTACACCTTC. Amino acid sequence: CASSSPDKGHYGYTF. This chain connects TRBV5-6 to TRBJ1-2, with D possibly matching TRBD1 (5 bases). In germline, CDR1 is SGHDT, CDR2 YYEEEE. V lost 3 bases, J lost 3 bases, and 15 bases lay in between. CDR3 length: 15 residues.

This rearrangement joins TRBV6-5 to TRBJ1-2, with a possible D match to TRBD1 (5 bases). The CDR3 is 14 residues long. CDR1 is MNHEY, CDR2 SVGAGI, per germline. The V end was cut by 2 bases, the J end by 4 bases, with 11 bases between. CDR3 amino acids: CASSYGSGSYGYTF. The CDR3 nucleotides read TGTGCCAGCAGTTACGGGTCAGGGTCCTATGGCTACACCTTC.